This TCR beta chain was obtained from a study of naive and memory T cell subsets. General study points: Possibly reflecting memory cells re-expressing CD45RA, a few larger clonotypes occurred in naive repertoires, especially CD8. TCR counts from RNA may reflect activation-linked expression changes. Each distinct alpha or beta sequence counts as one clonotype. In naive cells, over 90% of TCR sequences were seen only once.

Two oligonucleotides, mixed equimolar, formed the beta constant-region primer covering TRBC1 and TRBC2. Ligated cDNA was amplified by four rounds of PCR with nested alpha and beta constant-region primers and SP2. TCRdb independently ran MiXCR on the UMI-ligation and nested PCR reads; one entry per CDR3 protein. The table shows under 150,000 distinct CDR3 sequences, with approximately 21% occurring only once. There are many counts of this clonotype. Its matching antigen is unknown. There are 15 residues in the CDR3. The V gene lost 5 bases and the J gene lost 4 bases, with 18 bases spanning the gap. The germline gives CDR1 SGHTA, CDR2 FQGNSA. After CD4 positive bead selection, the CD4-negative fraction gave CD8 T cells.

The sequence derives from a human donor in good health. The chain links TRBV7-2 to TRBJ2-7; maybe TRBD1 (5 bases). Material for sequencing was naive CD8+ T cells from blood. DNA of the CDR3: TGTGCCAGCAGCCCAGCCCAGGGAAGGTGGTACGAGCAGTACTTC. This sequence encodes CASSPAQGRWYEQYF.